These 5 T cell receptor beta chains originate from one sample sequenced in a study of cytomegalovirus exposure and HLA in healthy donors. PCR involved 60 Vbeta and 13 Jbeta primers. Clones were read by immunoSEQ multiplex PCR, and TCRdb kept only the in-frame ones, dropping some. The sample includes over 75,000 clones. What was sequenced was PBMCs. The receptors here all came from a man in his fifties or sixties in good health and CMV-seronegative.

The DNA for the CDR3 is TGTGCCAGCAGCCAAACAGGGGGGTTGGCCGGGGAGCTGTTTTTT. This codes for CASSQTGGLAGELFF. The rearrangement uses TRBV7-2 and TRBJ2-2, with 8 bases lining up with TRBD1. The CDR3 consists of 15 residues. Trimming took 5 bases from V and 6 from J; bases not matched to a gene: 8. Germline V gene data show CDR1 as SGHTA and CDR2 as FQGNSA.

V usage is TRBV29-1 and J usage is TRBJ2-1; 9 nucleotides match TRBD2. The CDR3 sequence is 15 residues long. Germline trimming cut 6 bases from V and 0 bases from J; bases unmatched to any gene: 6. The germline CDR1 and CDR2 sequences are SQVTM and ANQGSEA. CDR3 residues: CSVASLAGSYNEQFF. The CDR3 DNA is TGCAGCGTCGCCTCACTAGCGGGCTCCTACAATGAGCAGTTCTTC.

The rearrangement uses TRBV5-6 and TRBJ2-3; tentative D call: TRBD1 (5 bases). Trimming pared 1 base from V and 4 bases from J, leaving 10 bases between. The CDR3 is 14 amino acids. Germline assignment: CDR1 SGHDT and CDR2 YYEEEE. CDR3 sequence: CASSLNRIADTQYF. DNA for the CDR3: TGTGCCAGCAGCTTGAACAGGATCGCAGATACGCAGTATTTT.

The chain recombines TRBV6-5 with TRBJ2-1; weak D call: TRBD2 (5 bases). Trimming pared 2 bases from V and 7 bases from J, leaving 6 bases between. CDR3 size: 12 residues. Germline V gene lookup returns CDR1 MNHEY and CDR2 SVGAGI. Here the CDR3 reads CASSYGRNEQFF. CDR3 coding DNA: TGTGCCAGCAGTTACGGGAGAAATGAGCAGTTCTTC.

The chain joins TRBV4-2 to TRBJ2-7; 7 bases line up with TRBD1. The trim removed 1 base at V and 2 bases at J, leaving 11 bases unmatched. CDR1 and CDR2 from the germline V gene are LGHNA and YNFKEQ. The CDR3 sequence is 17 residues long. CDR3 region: CASSQVGSGTVTYEQYF. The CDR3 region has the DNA TGTGCCAGCAGCCAAGTGGGGTCGGGGACAGTTACCTACGAGCAGTACTTC.